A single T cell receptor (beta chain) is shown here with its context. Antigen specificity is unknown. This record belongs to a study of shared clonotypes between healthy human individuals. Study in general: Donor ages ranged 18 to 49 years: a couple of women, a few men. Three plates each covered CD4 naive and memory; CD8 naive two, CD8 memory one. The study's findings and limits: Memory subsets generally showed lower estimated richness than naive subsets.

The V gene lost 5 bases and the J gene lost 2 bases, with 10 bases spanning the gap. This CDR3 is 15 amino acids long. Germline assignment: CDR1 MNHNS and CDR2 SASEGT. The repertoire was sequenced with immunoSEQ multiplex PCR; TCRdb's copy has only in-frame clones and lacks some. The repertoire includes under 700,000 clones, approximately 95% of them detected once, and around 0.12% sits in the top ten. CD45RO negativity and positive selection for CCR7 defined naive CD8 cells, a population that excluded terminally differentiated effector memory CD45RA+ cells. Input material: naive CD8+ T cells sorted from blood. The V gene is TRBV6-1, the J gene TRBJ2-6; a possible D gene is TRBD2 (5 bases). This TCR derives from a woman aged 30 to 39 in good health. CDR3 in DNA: TGTGCCAGCAGTCCAATCGGGGCTGGGGCCAACGTCCTGACTTTC. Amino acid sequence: CASSPIGAGANVLTF.